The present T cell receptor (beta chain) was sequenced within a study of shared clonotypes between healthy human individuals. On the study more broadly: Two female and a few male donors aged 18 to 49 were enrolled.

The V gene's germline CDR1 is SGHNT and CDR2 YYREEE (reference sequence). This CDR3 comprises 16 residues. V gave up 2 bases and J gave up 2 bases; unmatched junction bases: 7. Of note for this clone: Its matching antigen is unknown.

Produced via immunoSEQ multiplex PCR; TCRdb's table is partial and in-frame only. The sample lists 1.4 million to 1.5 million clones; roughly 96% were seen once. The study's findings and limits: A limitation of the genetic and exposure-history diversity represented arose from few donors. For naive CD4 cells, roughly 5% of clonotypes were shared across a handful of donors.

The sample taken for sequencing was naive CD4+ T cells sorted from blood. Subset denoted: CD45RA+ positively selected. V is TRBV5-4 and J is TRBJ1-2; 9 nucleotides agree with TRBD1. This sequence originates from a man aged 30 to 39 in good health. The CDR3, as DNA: TGTGCCAGCAGCTTTAGGACAGGGGCCGGCAACTATGGCTACACCTTC. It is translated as CASSFRTGAGNYGYTF. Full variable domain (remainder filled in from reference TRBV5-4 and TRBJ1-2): ETGVTQSPTHLIKTRGQQVTLRCSSQSGHNTVSWYQQALGQGPQFIFQYYREEENGRGNFPPRFSGLQFPNYSSELNVNALELDDSALYLCASSFRTGAGNYGYTFGSGTRLTVV.